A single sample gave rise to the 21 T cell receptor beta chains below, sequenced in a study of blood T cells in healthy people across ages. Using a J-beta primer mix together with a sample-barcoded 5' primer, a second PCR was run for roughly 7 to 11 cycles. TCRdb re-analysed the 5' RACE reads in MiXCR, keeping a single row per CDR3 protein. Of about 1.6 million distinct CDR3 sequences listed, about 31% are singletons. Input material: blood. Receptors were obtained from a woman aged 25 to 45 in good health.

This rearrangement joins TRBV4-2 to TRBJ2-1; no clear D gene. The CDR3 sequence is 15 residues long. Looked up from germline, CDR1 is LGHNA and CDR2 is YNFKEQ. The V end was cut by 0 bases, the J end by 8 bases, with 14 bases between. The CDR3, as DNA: TGTGCCAGCAGCCAAGATAAGGGAACTATCGATGAGCAGTTCTTC. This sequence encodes CASSQDKGTIDEQFF.

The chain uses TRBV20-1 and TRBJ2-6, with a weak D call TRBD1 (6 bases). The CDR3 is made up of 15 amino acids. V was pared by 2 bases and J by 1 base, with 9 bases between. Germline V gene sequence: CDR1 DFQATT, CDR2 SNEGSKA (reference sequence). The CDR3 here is CSARRGGSGANVLTF. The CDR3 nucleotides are TGCAGTGCTAGAAGAGGGGGATCTGGGGCCAACGTCCTGACTTTC.

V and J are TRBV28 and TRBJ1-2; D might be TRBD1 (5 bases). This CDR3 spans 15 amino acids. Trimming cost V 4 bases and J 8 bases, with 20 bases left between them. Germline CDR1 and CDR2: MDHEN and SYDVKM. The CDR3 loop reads CASSSGPTLGEGYTF. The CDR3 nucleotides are TGTGCCAGCAGTTCGGGGCCAACCCTTGGGGAGGGCTACACCTTC.

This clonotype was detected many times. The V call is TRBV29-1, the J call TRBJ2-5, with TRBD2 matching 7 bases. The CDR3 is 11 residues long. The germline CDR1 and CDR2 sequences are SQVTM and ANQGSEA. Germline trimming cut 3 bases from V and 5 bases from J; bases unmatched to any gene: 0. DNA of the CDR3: TGCAGCGTTGACGGGGGGGAGACCCAGTACTTC. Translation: CSVDGGETQYF.

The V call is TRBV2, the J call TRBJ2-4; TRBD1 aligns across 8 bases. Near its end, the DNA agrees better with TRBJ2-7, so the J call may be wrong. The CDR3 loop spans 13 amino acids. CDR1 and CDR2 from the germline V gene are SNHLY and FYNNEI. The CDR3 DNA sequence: TGTGCCAGCAGGCCCGGACAGGGCGACGAGCAGTACTTC. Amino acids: CASRPGQGDEQYF.

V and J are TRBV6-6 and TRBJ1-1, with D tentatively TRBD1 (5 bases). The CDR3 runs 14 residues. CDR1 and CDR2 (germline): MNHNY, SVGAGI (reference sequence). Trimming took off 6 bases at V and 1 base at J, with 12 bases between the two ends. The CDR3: CASRGRKKNTEAFF. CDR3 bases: TGTGCCAGCAGGGGACGGAAGAAGAACACTGAAGCTTTCTTT.

CDR3 sequence reads: CASGGGVETQYF. Written as DNA, the CDR3 is TGCGCCAGTGGGGGGGGCGTGGAGACCCAGTACTTC. This chain connects TRBV10-2 to TRBJ2-5, with TRBD2 as a possible D gene (7 bases). There are 12 residues in the CDR3. Between the trimmed V and J ends, which lost 9 bases and 5 bases, there was a span of 13 bases. Germline-derived CDR1 and CDR2 are WSHSY and SAAADI.

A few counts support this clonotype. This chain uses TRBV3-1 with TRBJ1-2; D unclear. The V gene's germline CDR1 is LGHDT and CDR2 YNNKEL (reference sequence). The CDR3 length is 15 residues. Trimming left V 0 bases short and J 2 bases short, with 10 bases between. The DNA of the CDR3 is TGTGCCAGCAGCCAAGAAATCGTAGGGAACTATGGCTACACCTTC. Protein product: CASSQEIVGNYGYTF.

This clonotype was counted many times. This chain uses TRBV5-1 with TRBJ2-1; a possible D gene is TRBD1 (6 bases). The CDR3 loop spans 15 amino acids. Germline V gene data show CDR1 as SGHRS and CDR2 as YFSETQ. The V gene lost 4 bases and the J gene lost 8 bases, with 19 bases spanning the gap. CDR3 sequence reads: CASSGGQKNSHEQFF. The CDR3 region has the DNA TGCGCCAGCAGCGGGGGACAAAAAAACTCGCATGAGCAGTTCTTC.

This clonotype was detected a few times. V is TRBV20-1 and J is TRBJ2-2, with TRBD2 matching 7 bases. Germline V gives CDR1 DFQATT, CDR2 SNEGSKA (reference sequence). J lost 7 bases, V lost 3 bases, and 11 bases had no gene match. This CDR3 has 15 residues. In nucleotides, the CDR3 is TGCAGTGCTAGTAACGGGAGGAGGGTTAGCGGGGAGCTGTTTTTT. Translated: CSASNGRRVSGELFF.

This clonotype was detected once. In nucleotides, the CDR3 is TGCAGTGCTAGAGGAGGGGCAGGGGGCAGGGATATACAGTATTTT. Its protein product is CSARGGAGGRDIQYF. The chain links TRBV20-1 to TRBJ2-3; TRBD1 agrees at 8 bases. CDR1 DFQATT and CDR2 SNEGSKA come from the germline V gene (reference sequence). Germline trimming cut 1 base from V and 12 bases from J; bases unmatched to any gene: 15. This CDR3 has 15 amino acids.

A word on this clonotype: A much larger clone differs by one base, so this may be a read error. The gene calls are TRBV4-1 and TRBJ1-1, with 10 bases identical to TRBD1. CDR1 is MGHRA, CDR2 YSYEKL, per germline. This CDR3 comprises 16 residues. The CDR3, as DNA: TGCGCCGGCAGCCCTCTCGGACAGGGGGATTACACTGAAGCTTTCTTT. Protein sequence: CAGSPLGQGDYTEAFF.

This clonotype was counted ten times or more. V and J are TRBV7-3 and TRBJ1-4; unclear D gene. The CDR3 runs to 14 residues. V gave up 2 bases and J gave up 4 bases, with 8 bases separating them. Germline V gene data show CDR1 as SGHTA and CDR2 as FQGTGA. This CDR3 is CASSLLQINEKLFF. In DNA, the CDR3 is TGTGCCAGCAGCTTACTCCAAATTAATGAAAAACTGTTTTTT.

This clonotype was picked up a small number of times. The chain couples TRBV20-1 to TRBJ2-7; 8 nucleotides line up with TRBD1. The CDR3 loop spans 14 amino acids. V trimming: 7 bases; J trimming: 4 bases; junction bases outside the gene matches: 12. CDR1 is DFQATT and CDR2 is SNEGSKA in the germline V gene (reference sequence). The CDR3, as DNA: TGCAGTGGCATCTCCAGGGGGCGTGTGTACGAGCAGTACTTC. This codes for CSGISRGRVYEQYF.

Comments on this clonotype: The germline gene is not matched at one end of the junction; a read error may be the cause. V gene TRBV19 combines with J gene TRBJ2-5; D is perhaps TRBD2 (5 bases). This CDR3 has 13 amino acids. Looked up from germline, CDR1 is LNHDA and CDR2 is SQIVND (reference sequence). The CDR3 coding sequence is TGTGCCAGTAGTTACCAAGCGGAAGAGACCCAGTGCTTC. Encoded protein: CASSYQAEETQCF.

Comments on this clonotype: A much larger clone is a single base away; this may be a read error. CDR3 nucleotide sequence: TGCAGCGCTGTAGTTATCGGAGGCAGCGAAACGGGAGAGCAGTACTTC. Its translation: CSAVVIGGSETGEQYF. J is TRBJ2-4 and V is TRBV29-1; D is perhaps TRBD2 (6 bases). This CDR3 spans 16 amino acids. Looked up from germline, CDR1 is SQVTM and CDR2 is ANQGSEA. The V end lost 7 bases, the J end lost 13 bases, and 32 bases lay between the germline ends.

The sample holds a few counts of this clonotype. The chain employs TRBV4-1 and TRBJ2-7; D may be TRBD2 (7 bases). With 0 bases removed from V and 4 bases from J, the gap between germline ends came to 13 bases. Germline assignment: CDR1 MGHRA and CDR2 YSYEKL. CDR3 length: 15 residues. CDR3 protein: CASSQDGGGAYEQYF. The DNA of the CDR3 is TGCGCCAGCAGCCAAGATGGAGGGGGGGCTTACGAGCAGTACTTC.

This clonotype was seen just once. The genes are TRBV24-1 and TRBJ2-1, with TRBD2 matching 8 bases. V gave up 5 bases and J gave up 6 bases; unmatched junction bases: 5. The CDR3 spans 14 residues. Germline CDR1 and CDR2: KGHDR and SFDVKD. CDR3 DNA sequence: TGTGCCACCAGTGCCCTGGGACTAGTCAATGAGCAGTTCTTC. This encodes CATSALGLVNEQFF.

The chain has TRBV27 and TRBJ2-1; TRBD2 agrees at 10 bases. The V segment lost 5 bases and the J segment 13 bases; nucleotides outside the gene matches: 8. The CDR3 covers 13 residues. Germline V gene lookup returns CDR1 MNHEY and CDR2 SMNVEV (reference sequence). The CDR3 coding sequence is TGTGCCAGCAGTCCAGCGGGGGGGCTATTACAGTTCTTC. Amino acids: CASSPAGGLLQFF.

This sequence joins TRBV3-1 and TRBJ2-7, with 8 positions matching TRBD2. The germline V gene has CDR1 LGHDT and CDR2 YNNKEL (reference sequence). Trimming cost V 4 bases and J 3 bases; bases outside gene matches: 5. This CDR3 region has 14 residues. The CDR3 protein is CASSRIGRVYEQYF. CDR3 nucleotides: TGTGCCAGCAGCCGTATCGGGAGGGTCTACGAGCAGTACTTC.

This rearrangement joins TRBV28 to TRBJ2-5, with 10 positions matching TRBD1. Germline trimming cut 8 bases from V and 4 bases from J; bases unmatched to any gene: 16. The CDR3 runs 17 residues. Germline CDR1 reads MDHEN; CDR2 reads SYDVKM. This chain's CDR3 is CASAPDRGLEIRETQYF. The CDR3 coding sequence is TGTGCCAGCGCACCAGACAGGGGGCTAGAGATTCGAGAGACCCAGTACTTC. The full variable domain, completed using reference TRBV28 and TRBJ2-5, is DVKVTQSSRYLVKRTGEKVFLECVQDMDHENMFWYRQDPGLGLRLIYFSYDVKMKEKGDIPEGYSVSREKKERFSLILESASTNQTSMYLCASAPDRGLEIRETQYFGPGTRLLVL.